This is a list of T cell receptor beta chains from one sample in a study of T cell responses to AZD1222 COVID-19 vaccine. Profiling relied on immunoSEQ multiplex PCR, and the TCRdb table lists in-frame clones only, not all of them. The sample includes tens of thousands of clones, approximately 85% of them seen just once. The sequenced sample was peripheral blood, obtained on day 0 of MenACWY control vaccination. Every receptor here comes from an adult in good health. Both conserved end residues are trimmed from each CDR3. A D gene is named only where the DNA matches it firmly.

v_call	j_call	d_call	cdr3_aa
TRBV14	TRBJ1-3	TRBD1	ASSQADRAGNTIY
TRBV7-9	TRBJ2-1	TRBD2	ASTQAGLAGAGEQF
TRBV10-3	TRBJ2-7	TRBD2	AISASGANYEQY
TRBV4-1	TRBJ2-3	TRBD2	ASSPRLAGESDTQY
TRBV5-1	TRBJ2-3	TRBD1	ASSLQTGADTQY
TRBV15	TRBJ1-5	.	ATSDGMDQPQH
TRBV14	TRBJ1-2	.	ASSQFGNYGYT
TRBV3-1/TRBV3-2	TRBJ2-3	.	ASSQELPGSDTQY
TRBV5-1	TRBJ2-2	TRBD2	ASSLQAGIGTGELF
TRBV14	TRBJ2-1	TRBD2	ASSQVQAGMREQF
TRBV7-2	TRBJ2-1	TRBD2	ASSLGTSGSINEQF
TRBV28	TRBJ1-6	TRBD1	ASNPGQTYNSPLH
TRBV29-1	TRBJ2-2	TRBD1	SVVGTEGTGELF
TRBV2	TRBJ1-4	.	ASSEARGQREKLF
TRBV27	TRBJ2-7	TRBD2	ASSLLRVAGVGEQY
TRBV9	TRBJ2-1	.	ASSVPSYEQF
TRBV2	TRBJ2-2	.	ASSSTGTGELF
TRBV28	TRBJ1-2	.	ASSLLRDWGYT
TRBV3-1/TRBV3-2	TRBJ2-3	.	ASSQDVSTDTQY
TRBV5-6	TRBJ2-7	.	ASSRRATYEQY
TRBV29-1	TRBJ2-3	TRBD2	SAEGVAPGLAGGWADTQY
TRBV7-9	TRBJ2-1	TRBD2	ASSHLGASGSKDEQF
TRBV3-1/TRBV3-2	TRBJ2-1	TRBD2	ASSPLTSGYHSYNEQF
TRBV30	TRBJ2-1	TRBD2	AWSRTSDNEQF
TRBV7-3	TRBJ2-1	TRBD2	ASSLYGRGYNEQF
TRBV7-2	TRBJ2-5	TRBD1	ASSRQSGQGAETQY
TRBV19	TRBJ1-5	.	ASNQAGNQPQH
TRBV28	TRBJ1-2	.	GVGSNYGYT
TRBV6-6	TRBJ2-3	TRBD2	ASSARLAGITDTQY
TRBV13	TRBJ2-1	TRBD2	ASSPGLAGGPMRLNEQF
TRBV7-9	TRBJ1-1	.	ASSFHARAGNTEAF
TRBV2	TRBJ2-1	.	ASSEAGLEINEQF
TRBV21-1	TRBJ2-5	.	ASSKSCGTVKQETQY
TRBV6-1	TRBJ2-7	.	ASSDGVVRAAWEY
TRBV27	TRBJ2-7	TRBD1	ASSLGQGGSYEQY
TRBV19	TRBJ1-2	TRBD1	ASSIGQGLYGYT
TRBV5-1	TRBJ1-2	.	ASRPRGDNYGYT
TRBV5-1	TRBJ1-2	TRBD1	ASSFTSTGDGYT
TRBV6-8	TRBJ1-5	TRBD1	ASSYSRVRGPRQPQH
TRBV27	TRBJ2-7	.	ASRQSGLSYEQY
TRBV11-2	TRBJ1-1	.	ASSLRRGQDTEAF
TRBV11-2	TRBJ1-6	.	ASSLRPGAISPLH
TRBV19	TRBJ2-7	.	ASSPSGHVPYEQY
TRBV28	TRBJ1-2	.	ASSSQGSNGYT
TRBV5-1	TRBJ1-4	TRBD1	ASRTGGNEKLF
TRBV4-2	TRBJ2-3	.	ASSQDPGVGADTQY
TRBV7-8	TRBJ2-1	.	ASSLSGSSYNEQF
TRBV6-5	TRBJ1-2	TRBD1	ASSLDRLYGYT
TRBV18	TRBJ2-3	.	ASSHRDDYTDTQY
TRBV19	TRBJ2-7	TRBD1	ASSMTGDSYEQY
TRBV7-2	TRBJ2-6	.	ASSLGVGFSGANVLT
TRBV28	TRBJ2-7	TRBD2	ASSWRELDEQY
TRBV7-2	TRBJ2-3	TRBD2	ASSLKRELIIDTQY
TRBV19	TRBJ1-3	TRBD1	ASSTQGYGNTIY